This T cell receptor beta chain was sequenced for a study of T-cell memory formation after mild COVID-19. TCRdb called the 5' RACE reads again in MiXCR, with one record for every CDR3 protein. The sample carries 190,000 or so distinct CDR3 sequences, more than 25% recorded once. This CDR3 contains 11 residues. Trimming removed 7 bases from V and 3 bases from J, with 10 bases in between. The germline V gene encodes CDR1 DFQATT and CDR2 SNEGSKA (reference sequence). Sequencing was carried out using PBMCs or a T cell subset sorted from them (not recorded which). This clonotype originated in an adult woman who had mild COVID-19 (a few samples of this study predate the infection). Cell type and time point are not known. The rearrangement joins TRBV20-1 to TRBJ2-7; D unresolved. This CDR3 is CSGSDGYEQYF. The CDR3, as DNA: TGCAGTGGGTCTGACGGCTACGAGCAGTACTTC.